Shown below are 25 T cell receptor beta chains from a single sample sequenced in a study of naive and memory T cell subsets. The SP2 primer and nested alpha and beta constant region primers amplified ligated cDNA in four rounds. TCRdb analysed the 5' RACE reads with MiXCR anew, one entry per CDR3 protein. Counted here are around 30,000 distinct CDR3 sequences, about a sixth occurring once; the ten biggest clones make up 2.6%. The library had UMIs added by 3' ligation of an oligonucleotide to TCR cDNA. The receptors come from a female donor in good health.

The V gene is TRBV29-1, the J gene TRBJ2-2; D not certain. CDR3 length equals 11 residues. Germline CDR1 SQVTM, CDR2 ANQGSEA. Trimming left V 5 bases short and J 7 bases short, with 8 bases between. The CDR3: CSVHGGGELFF. DNA for the CDR3: TGCAGCGTTCACGGTGGCGGGGAGCTGTTTTTT.

This clonotype was recorded once. V gene TRBV9 combines with J gene TRBJ2-7; D gene uncertain. Looked up from germline, CDR1 is SGDLS and CDR2 is YYNGEE. V was cut by 0 bases and J by 0 bases, with 4 bases left in between. CDR3 length: 13 residues. The CDR3 region is CASSVGNSYEQYF. In DNA, the CDR3 is TGTGCCAGCAGCGTAGGGAACTCCTACGAGCAGTACTTC.

This clonotype showed up just a few times. V gene TRBV9 combines with J gene TRBJ2-3; no firm D call. The CDR3 consists of 14 residues. Germline V CDR1 and CDR2: SGDLS, YYNGEE. Trimming left V 2 bases short and J 4 bases short, with 11 bases between. This CDR3 is CASSVRSGPDTQYF. DNA of the CDR3: TGTGCCAGCAGCGTCCGTTCCGGTCCAGATACGCAGTATTTT.

There are a few counts of this clonotype. The chain carries TRBV6-5 and TRBJ1-5; TRBD1 might be the D (5 bases). Germline CDR1 MNHEY, CDR2 SVGAGI. The V end was cut by 8 bases, the J end by 4 bases, with 12 bases between. The CDR3 consists of 13 residues. The CDR3 here is CASQDIPNQPQHF. The CDR3 DNA is TGTGCCAGCCAGGACATACCAAATCAGCCCCAGCATTTT.

The chain employs TRBV12-3 or TRBV12-4 and TRBJ1-2, with no clear D. The CDR3 is 13 amino acids. The V end lost 7 bases, the J end lost 2 bases, and 11 bases lay between the germline ends. This chain's CDR3 is CASTSRKNYGYTF. Written as DNA, the CDR3 is TGTGCCAGCACATCCAGGAAAAACTATGGCTACACCTTC.

The genes are TRBV7-3 and TRBJ2-2, with D unresolved. Germline CDR1 is SGHTA and CDR2 is FQGTGA. This CDR3 has 13 residues. V lost 5 bases and J lost 5, with 9 bases in between. CDR3 bases: TGTGCCAGCAGCCCCGGTTTTACCGGGGAGCTGTTTTTT. It specifies CASSPGFTGELFF.

This clonotype occurred a few times. The chain is built from TRBV29-1 and TRBJ1-1; no definite D call. Germline assignment: CDR1 SQVTM and CDR2 ANQGSEA. Trimming took 3 bases from V and 5 from J, leaving 16 bases between them. This CDR3 is built from 14 residues. As DNA, the CDR3 is TGCAGCGTTGATGTTGCGGGTAGAGGGACTGAAGCTTTCTTT. This encodes CSVDVAGRGTEAFF.

This clonotype was seen a few times. The rearrangement uses TRBV6-6 and TRBJ2-1, with 13 bases aligning to TRBD2. Germline V gene lookup returns CDR1 MNHNY and CDR2 SVGAGI (reference sequence). The CDR3 runs to 15 residues. J lost 10 bases, V lost 4 bases, and 7 bases had no gene match. The CDR3 DNA reads as TGTGCCAGCAGTTCCGGGACTAGCGGGGCGAGGGAGCAGTTCTTC. This encodes CASSSGTSGAREQFF.

This clonotype was seen repeatedly, ten times or more. The gene calls are TRBV20-1 and TRBJ2-7; 12 nucleotides match TRBD1. The V gene end was trimmed by 7 bases and the J gene end by 3 bases; junction bases not matched to a gene: 10. This CDR3 is 15 amino acids long. Looked up from germline, CDR1 is DFQATT and CDR2 is SNEGSKA (reference sequence). The CDR3 sequence: CSGRAGTGGLYEQYF. The CDR3, as DNA: TGCAGTGGCCGGGCCGGGACAGGGGGCCTCTACGAGCAGTACTTC.

This clonotype was observed at least ten times. The rearrangement joins TRBV5-1 to TRBJ2-3, with a possible D match to TRBD2 (6 bases). With 5 bases removed from V and 0 bases from J, the gap between germline ends came to 7 bases. The CDR3 consists of 13 residues. Germline assignment: CDR1 SGHRS and CDR2 YFSETQ. This CDR3 reads CASREGSTDTQYF. The DNA for the CDR3 is TGCGCCAGCAGGGAGGGTAGCACAGATACGCAGTATTTT. Variable domain in full (rest from reference TRBV5-1 and TRBJ2-3): KAGVTQTPRYLIKTRGQQVTLSCSPISGHRSVSWYQQTPGQGLQFLFEYFSETQRNKGNFPGRFSGRQFSNSRSEMNVSTLELGDSALYLCASREGSTDTQYFGPGTRLTVL.

Ten or more counts support this clonotype. V usage is TRBV9 and J usage is TRBJ2-1; D call uncertain. Germline values: CDR1 SGDLS, CDR2 YYNGEE. The CDR3 sequence is 13 residues long. The ends were cut back, 6 bases at V and 10 bases at J, with 17 bases in the middle. CDR3 residues: CASTRPPQLEQFF. The CDR3 nucleotides read TGTGCCAGCACCCGACCCCCACAACTGGAGCAGTTCTTC. Together with reference TRBV9 and TRBJ2-1, the CDR3 gives the full variable domain: DSGVTQTPKHLITATGQRVTLRCSPRSGDLSVYWYQQSLDQGLQFLIQYYNGEERAKGNILERFSAQQFPDLHSELNLSSLELGDSALYFCASTRPPQLEQFFGPGTRLTVL.

This clonotype was counted a few times. The chain combines TRBV20-1 with TRBJ2-2; 11 bases are a match to TRBD2. Losses at the gene ends were 0 bases for V and 4 bases for J; bases not matched to a gene: 13. Germline CDR1 reads DFQATT; CDR2 reads SNEGSKA (reference sequence). The CDR3 spans 19 residues. In DNA, the CDR3 is TGCAGTGCTAGAGATCTCGTAGCGGGGGGGAATCGAGGCACCGGGGAGCTGTTTTTT. Protein sequence: CSARDLVAGGNRGTGELFF.

Regarding this clonotype: A read error may explain this, as a much larger clone is one base away. V usage is TRBV5-1 and J usage is TRBJ2-1; D perhaps matches TRBD2 (6 bases). V lost 3 bases, J lost 13 bases, and 11 bases lay in between. Germline V gives CDR1 SGHRS, CDR2 YFSETQ. The CDR3 extends over 11 amino acids. In DNA, the CDR3 is TGCGCCAGCAGCTCGAGGGACTCACAGTTCTTC. This translates into CASSSRDSQFF.

This clonotype was detected only once. This may be a read error: a much more frequent sequence differs by one nucleotide. The rearrangement uses TRBV12-3 or TRBV12-4 and TRBJ1-1, with no clear D. V was clipped by 3 bases and J by 10 bases, with 12 bases between them. The CDR3 runs 12 residues. The CDR3 DNA sequence: TGTGCCAGCAGTTTGGAGGACTCGGGAGCTTTCTTT. Translated: CASSLEDSGAFF.

This clonotype was detected ten times or more. The V call is TRBV5-5, the J call TRBJ2-7; D gene ambiguous. This CDR3 is 13 amino acids long. The germline gives CDR1 SGHKS, CDR2 YYEKEE (reference sequence). Trimming shortened V by 0 bases and J by 1 base, and 5 bases separated the two germline ends. CDR3 sequence reads: CASSLDVSYEQYF. The CDR3 DNA reads as TGTGCCAGCAGCTTGGACGTTTCCTACGAGCAGTACTTC. Using reference TRBV5-5 and TRBJ2-7 for the parts outside the CDR3, the full variable domain is DAGVTQSPTHLIKTRGQQVTLRCSPISGHKSVSWYQQVLGQGPQFIFQYYEKEERGRGNFPDRFSARQFPNYSSELNVNALLLGDSALYLCASSLDVSYEQYFGPGTRLTVT.

The table lists this clonotype with many counts. V usage is TRBV7-6 and J usage is TRBJ1-1, with D unresolved. V lost 5 bases and J 1 base, leaving 14 bases between the germline ends. This CDR3 comprises 15 residues. Germline CDR1 and CDR2: SGHVS and FNYEAQ. The CDR3 sequence is CASSHESAGNTEAFF. CDR3 DNA: TGTGCCAGCAGCCACGAATCGGCGGGGAACACTGAAGCTTTCTTT.

This clonotype came up a few times. CDR3 sequence: CASSARGGNTEAFF. The CDR3 DNA is TGTGCCAGCAGTGCCAGGGGGGGGAACACTGAAGCTTTCTTT. V gene TRBV12-3 or TRBV12-4 combines with J gene TRBJ1-1; 7 bases line up with TRBD1. Trimming took 5 bases from V and 1 from J; bases not matched to a gene: 4. The CDR3 is 14 amino acids.

This rearrangement joins TRBV9 to TRBJ2-1, with D unclear. V was trimmed by 0 bases and J by 5 bases, leaving 3 bases between them. The CDR3 extends over 12 amino acids. CDR1 SGDLS and CDR2 YYNGEE come from the germline V gene. The CDR3 protein is CASSVDNNEQFF. In DNA, the CDR3 is TGTGCCAGCAGCGTAGATAACAATGAGCAGTTCTTC.

This clonotype was observed a handful of times. The J gene is TRBJ2-1, the V gene TRBV6-5; D not certain. CDR1 and CDR2 from the germline V gene are MNHEY and SVGAGI. CDR3 length: 15 residues. V lost 0 bases and J 7 bases, leaving 13 bases between the germline ends. The DNA of the CDR3 is TGTGCCAGCAGTTACTCCCCCCCCGGACCAAATGAGCAGTTCTTC. This codes for CASSYSPPGPNEQFF.

This clonotype showed up many times. The chain combines TRBV20-1 with TRBJ1-4, with 9 bases matching TRBD1. Trimming cost V 5 bases and J 2 bases; bases outside gene matches: 12. CDR3 length: 17 amino acids. CDR1 DFQATT and CDR2 SNEGSKA come from the germline V gene (reference sequence). The CDR3, as DNA: TGCAGTGCTGCCCTTGTAAGGACAGGGGATACTAATGAAAAACTGTTTTTT. This gives the protein CSAALVRTGDTNEKLFF.

This clonotype appeared many times. The chain has TRBV29-1 and TRBJ2-3; 10 bases are a match to TRBD2. The V gene's germline CDR1 is SQVTM and CDR2 ANQGSEA. With V trimmed by 5 bases and J by 3 bases, 8 bases remained unmatched. The CDR3 is made up of 15 amino acids. This CDR3 is CSVRRGLAFTDTQYF. The CDR3, as DNA: TGCAGCGTTCGAAGGGGACTAGCGTTTACAGATACGCAGTATTTT.

This clonotype was seen ten or more times. The V and J genes are TRBV20-1 and TRBJ1-1; TRBD1 is a possible D gene (6 bases). CDR1 DFQATT and CDR2 SNEGSKA come from the germline V gene (reference sequence). This CDR3 is built from 13 residues. V lost 3 bases to trimming and J lost 1 base, with 9 bases between them. The CDR3 sequence is CSARDRRNTEAFF. In nucleotides, the CDR3 is TGCAGTGCTAGGGACAGACGGAACACTGAAGCTTTCTTT.

The chain links TRBV5-1 to TRBJ2-3, with a weak D call TRBD2 (6 bases). V was clipped by 4 bases and J by 6 bases, with 15 bases between them. This CDR3 spans 14 amino acids. CDR1 and CDR2 from the germline V gene are SGHRS and YFSETQ. This CDR3 is CASSGTLGPDTQYF. Written as DNA, the CDR3 is TGCGCCAGCAGCGGGACTCTCGGGCCGGATACGCAGTATTTT. The variable domain in full, with the rest retrieved from reference TRBV5-1 and TRBJ2-3, is KAGVTQTPRYLIKTRGQQVTLSCSPISGHRSVSWYQQTPGQGLQFLFEYFSETQRNKGNFPGRFSGRQFSNSRSEMNVSTLELGDSALYLCASSGTLGPDTQYFGPGTRLTVL.

Sample share makes this clonotype medium-sized. This rearrangement joins TRBV7-9 to TRBJ2-1, with TRBD2 matching 10 bases. There are 16 residues in the CDR3. Germline V gene sequence: CDR1 SEHNR, CDR2 FQNEAQ (reference sequence). Trimming at V came to 4 bases and at J to 4 bases, leaving 7 bases not matched to a gene. The CDR3 sequence is CASSSQGLASYNEQFF. The CDR3 DNA sequence: TGTGCCAGCAGCTCCCAGGGACTAGCGAGTTACAATGAGCAGTTCTTC.

This clonotype has ten or more counts. The genes are TRBV5-1 and TRBJ2-5; D uncertain. Deletions cut 0 bases from V and 3 bases from J, with 6 bases between. This CDR3 is 13 amino acids long. Germline V gives CDR1 SGHRS, CDR2 YFSETQ. CDR3 in amino acids: CASSLGLEETQYF. In DNA form, the CDR3 reads TGCGCCAGCAGCTTGGGACTTGAAGAGACCCAGTACTTC. Drawing the rest from reference TRBV5-1 and TRBJ2-5, the complete variable domain is KAGVTQTPRYLIKTRGQQVTLSCSPISGHRSVSWYQQTPGQGLQFLFEYFSETQRNKGNFPGRFSGRQFSNSRSEMNVSTLELGDSALYLCASSLGLEETQYFGPGTRLLVL.